This T cell receptor (beta chain) comes out of a study of shared clonotypes between healthy human individuals. Study observations and caveats: The authors sampled blood alone, and tissue repertoires likely differ.

Deep-level settings were used for running the assay. Source study methods: Filtering differed since immunoSEQ provided only junctions, with no quality scores. Sequencing used immunoSEQ multiplex PCR; TCRdb keeps in-frame clones, though not all of them. That table is the source of V, J and clone size, and D and trimming were worked out from the DNA. The sample contains hundreds of thousands of clones, about 92% of which appear only once. Terminally differentiated effector memory CD45RA+ cells were excluded by CCR7 positive selection of CD45RO-negative cells. As concerns this clone: Its antigen is undetermined.

V shed 1 base and J 0 bases; nucleotides not matched to a gene: 0. CDR3 length equals 14 residues. Germline CDR1 is SQVTM and CDR2 is ANQGSEA. What was sequenced was naive CD8+ T cells sorted from blood. This clonotype was obtained from a man aged 30 to 39 in good health. V and J are TRBV29-1 and TRBJ1-3; 7 bases are shared with TRBD1. Written as DNA, the CDR3 is TGCAGCGTTGAAGCAGGGGGCTCTGGAAACACCATATATTTT. This encodes CSVEAGGSGNTIYF.